This T cell receptor (beta chain) is drawn from a study of cytomegalovirus exposure and HLA in healthy donors. Notes on the study in general: There were several of the most significant clusters that appeared linked to common viral pathogens in a later analysis. Evidence from a later analysis indicated that most CMV-associated TCR beta chains looked HLA-restricted.

Concerning this clone itself: As yet, its antigen is unknown.

Each donor was healthy, and each was a bone marrow donor. Likely unrecorded immune exposures existed in these nominally healthy donors. PCR employed 60 Vbeta and 13 Jbeta primers. Sequencing used immunoSEQ multiplex PCR; TCRdb keeps in-frame clones, though not all of them. This sample yields roughly 110,000 clones, of which roughly four fifths are seen a single time; about 2% belongs to the top ten. V was pared by 4 bases and J by 4 bases, with 10 bases of the junction left unmatched. Germline CDR1 is SGHVS and CDR2 is FQNEAQ. CDR3 length: 17 residues. The chain is built from TRBV7-8 and TRBJ2-2, with TRBD1 matching over 9 bases. What was sequenced was PBMCs. This sequence originates from a man aged 18 to 30 in good health and CMV-seronegative. CDR3 protein: CASSSQGAPSGTGELFF. As DNA, the CDR3 is TGTGCCAGCAGCTCACAGGGGGCCCCCAGTGGCACCGGGGAGCTGTTTTTT.